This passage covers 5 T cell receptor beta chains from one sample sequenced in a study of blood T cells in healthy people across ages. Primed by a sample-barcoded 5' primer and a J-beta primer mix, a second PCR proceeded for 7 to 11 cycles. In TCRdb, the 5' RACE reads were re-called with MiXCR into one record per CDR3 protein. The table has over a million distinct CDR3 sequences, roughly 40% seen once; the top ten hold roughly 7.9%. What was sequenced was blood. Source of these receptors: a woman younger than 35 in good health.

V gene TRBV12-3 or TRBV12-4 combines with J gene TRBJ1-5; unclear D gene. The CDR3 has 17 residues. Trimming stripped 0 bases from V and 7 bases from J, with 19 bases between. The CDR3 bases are TGTGCCAGCAGTTTAGCCCTATGGGCGGATAGCGGGCAGCCCCAGCATTTT. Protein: CASSLALWADSGQPQHF.

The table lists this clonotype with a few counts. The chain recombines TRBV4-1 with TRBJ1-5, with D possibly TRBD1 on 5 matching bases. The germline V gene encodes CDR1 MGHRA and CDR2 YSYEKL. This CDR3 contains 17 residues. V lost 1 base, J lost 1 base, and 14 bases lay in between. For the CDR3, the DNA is TGCGCCAGCAGCCAAGGCATCACCCGGGACAGCAATCAGCCCCAGCATTTT. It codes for CASSQGITRDSNQPQHF.

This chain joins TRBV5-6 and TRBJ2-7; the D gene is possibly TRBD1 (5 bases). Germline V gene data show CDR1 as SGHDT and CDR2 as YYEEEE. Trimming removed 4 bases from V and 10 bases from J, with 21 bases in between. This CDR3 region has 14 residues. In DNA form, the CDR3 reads TGTGCCAGCAGCACAGGACAAGTCCAAGAGGCCCAGTACTTC. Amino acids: CASSTGQVQEAQYF.

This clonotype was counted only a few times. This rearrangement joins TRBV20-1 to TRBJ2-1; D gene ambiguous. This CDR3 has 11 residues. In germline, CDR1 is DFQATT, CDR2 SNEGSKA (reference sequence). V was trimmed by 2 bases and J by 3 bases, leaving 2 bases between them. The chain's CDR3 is CSARNYNEQFF. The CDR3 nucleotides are TGCAGTGCTAGAAACTACAATGAGCAGTTCTTC.

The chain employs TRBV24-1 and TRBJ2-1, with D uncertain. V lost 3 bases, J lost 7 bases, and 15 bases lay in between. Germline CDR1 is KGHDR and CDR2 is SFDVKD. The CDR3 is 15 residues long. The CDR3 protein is CATSDPLGPGNEQFF. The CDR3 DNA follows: TGTGCCACCAGTGATCCGCTGGGTCCTGGGAATGAGCAGTTCTTC.